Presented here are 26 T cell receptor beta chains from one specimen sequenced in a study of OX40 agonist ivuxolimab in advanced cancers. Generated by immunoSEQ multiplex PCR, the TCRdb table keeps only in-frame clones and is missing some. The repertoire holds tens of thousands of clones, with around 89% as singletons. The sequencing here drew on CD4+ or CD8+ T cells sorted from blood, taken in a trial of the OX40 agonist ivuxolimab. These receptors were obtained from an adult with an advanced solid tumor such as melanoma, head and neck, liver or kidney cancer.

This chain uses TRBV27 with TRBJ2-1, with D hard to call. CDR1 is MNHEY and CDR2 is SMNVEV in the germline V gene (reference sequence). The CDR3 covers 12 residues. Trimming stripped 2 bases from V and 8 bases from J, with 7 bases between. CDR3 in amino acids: CASSLGWDEQFF. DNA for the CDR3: TGTGCCAGCAGTTTAGGATGGGATGAGCAGTTCTTC.

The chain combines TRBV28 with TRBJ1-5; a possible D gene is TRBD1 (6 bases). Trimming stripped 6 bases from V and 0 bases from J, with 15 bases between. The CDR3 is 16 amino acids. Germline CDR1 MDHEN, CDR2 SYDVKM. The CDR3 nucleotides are TGTGCCAGCAGGTTAACAGGGTTCCATAGCAATCAGCCCCAGCATTTT. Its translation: CASRLTGFHSNQPQHF.

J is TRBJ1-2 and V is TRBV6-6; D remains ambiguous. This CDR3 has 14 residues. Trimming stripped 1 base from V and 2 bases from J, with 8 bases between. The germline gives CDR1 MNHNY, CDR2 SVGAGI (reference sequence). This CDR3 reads CASSYLGSNYGYTF. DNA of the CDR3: TGTGCCAGCAGTTACTTGGGGAGCAACTATGGCTACACCTTC.

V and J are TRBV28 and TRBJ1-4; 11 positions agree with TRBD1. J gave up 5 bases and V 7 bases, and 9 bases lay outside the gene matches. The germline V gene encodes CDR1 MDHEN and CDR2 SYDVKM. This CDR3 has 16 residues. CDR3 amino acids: CASTSAGDRGNEKLFF. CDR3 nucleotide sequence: TGTGCCAGCACCTCCGCGGGGGACAGGGGGAATGAAAAACTGTTTTTT.

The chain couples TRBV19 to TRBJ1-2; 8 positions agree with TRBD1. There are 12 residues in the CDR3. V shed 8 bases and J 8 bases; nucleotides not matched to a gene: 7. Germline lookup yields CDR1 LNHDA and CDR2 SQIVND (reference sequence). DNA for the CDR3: TGTGCCAGTCACCACAGGGGGGACGGCTACACCTTC. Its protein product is CASHHRGDGYTF.

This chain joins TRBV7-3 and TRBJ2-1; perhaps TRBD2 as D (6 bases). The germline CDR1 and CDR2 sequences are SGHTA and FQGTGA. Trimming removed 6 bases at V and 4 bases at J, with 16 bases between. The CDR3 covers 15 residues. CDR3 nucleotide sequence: TGTGCCAGCAGTGACGGGGCGGGGATTTACAATGAGCAGTTCTTC. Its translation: CASSDGAGIYNEQFF.

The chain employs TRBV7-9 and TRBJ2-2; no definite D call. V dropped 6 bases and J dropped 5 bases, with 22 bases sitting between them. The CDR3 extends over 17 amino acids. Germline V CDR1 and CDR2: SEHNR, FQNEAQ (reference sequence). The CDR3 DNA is TGTGCCAGCAGAAAGGTCCCAAACAGCCAGTCGACCGGGGAGCTGTTTTTT. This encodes CASRKVPNSQSTGELFF.

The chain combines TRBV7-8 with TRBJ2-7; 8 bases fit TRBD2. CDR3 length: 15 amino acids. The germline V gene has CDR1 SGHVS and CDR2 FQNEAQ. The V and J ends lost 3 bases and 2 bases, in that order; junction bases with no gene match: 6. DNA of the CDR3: TGTGCCAGCAGCTTGAGGCGGGGGGCCCCCTACGAGCAGTACTTC. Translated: CASSLRRGAPYEQYF.

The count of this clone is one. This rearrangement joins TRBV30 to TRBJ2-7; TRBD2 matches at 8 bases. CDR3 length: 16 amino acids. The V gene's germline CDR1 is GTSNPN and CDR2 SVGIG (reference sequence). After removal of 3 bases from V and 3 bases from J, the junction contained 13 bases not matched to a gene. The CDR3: CAWRGLAGKNGYEQYF. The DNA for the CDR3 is TGTGCCTGGAGGGGGTTAGCGGGAAAAAACGGCTACGAGCAGTACTTC.

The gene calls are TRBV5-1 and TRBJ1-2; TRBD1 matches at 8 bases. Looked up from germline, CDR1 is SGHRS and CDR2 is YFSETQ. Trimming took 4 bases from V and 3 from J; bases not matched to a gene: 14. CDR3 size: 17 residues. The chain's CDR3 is CASSVGMGLGQDYGYTF. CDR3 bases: TGCGCCAGCAGCGTGGGCATGGGGCTGGGACAGGACTATGGCTACACCTTC.

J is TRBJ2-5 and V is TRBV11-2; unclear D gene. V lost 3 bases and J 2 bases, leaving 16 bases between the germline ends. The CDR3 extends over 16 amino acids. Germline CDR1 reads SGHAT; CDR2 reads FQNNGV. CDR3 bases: TGTGCCAGCAGCTTGTATAGTGCGGAGACGCAAGAGACCCAGTACTTC. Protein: CASSLYSAETQETQYF.

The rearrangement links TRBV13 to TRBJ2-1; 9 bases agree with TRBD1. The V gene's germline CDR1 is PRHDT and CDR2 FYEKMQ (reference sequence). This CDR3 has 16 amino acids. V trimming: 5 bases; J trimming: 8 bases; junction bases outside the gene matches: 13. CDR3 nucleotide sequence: TGTGCCAGCAGCCCCGGGACAGGGTACCGGCAATATGAGCAGTTCTTC. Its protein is CASSPGTGYRQYEQFF.

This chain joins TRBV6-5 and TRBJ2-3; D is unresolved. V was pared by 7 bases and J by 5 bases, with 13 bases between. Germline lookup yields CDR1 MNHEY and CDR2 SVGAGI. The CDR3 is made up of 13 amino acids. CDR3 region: CASTPVVGDTQYF. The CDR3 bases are TGTGCCAGCACCCCCGTGGTGGGAGATACGCAGTATTTT.

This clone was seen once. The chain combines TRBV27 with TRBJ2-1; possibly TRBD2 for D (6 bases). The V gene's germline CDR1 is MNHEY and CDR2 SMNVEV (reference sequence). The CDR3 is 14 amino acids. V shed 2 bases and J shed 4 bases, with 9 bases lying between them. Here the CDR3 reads CASSLAGRYNEQFF. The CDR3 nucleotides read TGTGCCAGCAGTTTAGCGGGAAGGTACAATGAGCAGTTCTTC.

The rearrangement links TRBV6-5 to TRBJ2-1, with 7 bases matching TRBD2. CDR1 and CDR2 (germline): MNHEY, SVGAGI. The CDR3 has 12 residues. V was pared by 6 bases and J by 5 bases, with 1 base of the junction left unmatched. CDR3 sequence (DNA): TGTGCCAGCAGCGGACTAGACAATGAGCAGTTCTTC. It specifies CASSGLDNEQFF.

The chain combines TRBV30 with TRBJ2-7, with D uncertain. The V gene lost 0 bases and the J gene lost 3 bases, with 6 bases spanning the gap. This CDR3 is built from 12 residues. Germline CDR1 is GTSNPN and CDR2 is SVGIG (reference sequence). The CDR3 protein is CAWSVEFYEQYF. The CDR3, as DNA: TGTGCCTGGAGTGTGGAGTTCTACGAGCAGTACTTC. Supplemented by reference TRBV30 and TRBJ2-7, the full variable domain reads SQTIHQWPATLVQPVGSPLSLECTVEGTSNPNLYWYRQAAGRGLQLLFYSVGIGQISSEVPQNLSASRPQDRQFILSSKKLLLSDSGFYLCAWSVEFYEQYFGPGTRLTVT.

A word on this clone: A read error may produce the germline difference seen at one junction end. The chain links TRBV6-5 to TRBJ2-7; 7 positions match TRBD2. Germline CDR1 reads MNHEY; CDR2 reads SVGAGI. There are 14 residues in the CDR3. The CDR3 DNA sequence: TGTGCCGGCAGTTACAAACGGGACTACTACGAGCAGTACTTC. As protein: CAGSYKRDYYEQYF.

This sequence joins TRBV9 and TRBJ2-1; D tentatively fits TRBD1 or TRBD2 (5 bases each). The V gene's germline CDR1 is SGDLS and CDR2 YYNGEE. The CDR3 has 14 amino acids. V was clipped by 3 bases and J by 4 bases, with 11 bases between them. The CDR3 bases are TGTGCCAGCAGCGGCCGGGACGCTTACAATGAGCAGTTCTTC. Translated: CASSGRDAYNEQFF.

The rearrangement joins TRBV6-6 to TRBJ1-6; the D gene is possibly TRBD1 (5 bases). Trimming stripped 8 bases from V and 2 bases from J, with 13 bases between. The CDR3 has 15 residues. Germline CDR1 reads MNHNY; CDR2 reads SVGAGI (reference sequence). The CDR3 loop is CASHTGGTYNSPLHF. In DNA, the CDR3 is TGTGCCAGCCATACCGGGGGAACCTATAATTCACCCCTCCACTTT.

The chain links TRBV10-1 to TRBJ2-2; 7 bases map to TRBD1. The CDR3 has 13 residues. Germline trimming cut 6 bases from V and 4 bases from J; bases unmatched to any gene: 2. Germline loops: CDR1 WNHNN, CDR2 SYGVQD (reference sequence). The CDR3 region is CASRTGVTGELFF. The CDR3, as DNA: TGCGCCAGCAGAACAGGGGTCACCGGGGAGCTGTTTTTT.

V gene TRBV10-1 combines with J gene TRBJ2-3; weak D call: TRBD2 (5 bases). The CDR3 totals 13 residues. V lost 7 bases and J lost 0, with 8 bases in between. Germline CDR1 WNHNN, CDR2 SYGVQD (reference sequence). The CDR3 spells CASMSGSTDTQYF. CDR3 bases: TGCGCCAGCATGTCGGGGAGCACAGATACGCAGTATTTT.

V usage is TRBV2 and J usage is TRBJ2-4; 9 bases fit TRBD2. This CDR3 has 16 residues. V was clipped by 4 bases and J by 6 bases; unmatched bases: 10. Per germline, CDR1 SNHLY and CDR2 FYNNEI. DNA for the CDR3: TGTGCCAGCAGTGGGCTAGGCGGGAGGGCCGGAAACATTCAGTACTTC. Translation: CASSGLGGRAGNIQYF.

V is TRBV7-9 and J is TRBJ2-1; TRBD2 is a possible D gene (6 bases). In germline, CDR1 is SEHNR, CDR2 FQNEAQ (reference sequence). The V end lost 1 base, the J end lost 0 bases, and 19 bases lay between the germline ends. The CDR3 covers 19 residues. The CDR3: CASSLERTTKLSSYNEQFF. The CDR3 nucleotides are TGTGCCAGCAGCTTAGAAAGGACTACAAAACTCAGCTCCTACAATGAGCAGTTCTTC.

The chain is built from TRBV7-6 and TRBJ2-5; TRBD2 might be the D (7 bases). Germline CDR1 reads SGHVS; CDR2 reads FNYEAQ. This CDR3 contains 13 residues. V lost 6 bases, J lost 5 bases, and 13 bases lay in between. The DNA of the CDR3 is TGTGCCAGCAGATTACAGGGAGGGGAGACCCAGTACTTC. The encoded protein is CASRLQGGETQYF. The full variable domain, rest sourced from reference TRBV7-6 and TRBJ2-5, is GAGVSQSPRYKVTKRGQDVALRCDPISGHVSLYWYRQALGQGPEFLTYFNYEAQQDKSGLPNDRFSAERPEGSISTLTIQRTEQRDSAMYRCASRLQGGETQYFGPGTRLLVL.

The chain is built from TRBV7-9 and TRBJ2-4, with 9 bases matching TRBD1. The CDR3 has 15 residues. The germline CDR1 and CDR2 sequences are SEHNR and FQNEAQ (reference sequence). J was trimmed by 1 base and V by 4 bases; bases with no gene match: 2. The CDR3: CASSYGQGAKNIQYF. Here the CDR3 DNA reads TGTGCCAGCAGCTATGGACAGGGGGCCAAAAACATTCAGTACTTC.

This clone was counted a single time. As DNA, the CDR3 is TGTGCCAGCAGTTTTGGGACAGGGGTGGAGCAGTACTTC. This translates into CASSFGTGVEQYF. The V gene is TRBV6-6, the J gene TRBJ2-7, with 10 nucleotides matching TRBD1. CDR1 is MNHNY and CDR2 is SVGAGI in the germline V gene (reference sequence). V was clipped by 4 bases and J by 7 bases; unmatched bases: 4. The CDR3 contains 13 residues.